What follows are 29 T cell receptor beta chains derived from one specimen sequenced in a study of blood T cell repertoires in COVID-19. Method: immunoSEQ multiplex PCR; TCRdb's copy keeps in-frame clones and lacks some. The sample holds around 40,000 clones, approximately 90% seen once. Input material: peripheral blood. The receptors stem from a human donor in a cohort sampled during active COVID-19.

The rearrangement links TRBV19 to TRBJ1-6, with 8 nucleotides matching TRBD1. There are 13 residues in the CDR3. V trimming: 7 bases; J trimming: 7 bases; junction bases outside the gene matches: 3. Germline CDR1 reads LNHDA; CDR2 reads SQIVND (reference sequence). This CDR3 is CASKTGDNSPLHF. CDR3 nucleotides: TGTGCCAGTAAGACAGGGGACAATTCACCCCTCCACTTT. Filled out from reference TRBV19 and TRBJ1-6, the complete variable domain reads DGGITQSPKYLFRKEGQNVTLSCEQNLNHDAMYWYRQDPGQGLRLIYYSQIVNDFQKGDIAEGYSVSREKKESFPLTVTSAQKNPTAFYLCASKTGDNSPLHFGNGTRLTVT.

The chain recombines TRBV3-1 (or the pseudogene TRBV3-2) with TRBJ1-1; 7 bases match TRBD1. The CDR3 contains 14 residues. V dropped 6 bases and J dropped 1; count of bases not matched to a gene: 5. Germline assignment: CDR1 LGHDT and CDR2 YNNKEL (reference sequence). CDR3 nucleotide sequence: TGTGCCAGCAGTATGGGACAGAAGAACACTGAAGCTTTCTTT. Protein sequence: CASSMGQKNTEAFF.

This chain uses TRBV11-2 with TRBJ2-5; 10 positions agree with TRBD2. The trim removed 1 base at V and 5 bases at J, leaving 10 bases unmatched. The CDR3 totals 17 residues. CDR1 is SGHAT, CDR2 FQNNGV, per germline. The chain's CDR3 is CASSLVSSGGNRETQYF. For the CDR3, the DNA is TGTGCCAGCAGCTTAGTTTCTAGCGGGGGAAACAGGGAGACCCAGTACTTC.

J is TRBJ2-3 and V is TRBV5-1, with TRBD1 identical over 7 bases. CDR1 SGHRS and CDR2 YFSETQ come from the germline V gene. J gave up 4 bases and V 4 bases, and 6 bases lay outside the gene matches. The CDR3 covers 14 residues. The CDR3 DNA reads TGCGCCAGCAGCCGGGACAGCTCTTCAGATACGCAGTATTTT. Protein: CASSRDSSSDTQYF.

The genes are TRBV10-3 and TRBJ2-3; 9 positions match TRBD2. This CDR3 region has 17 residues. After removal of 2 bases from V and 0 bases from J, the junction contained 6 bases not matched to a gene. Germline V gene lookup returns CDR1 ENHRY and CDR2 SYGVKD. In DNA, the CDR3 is TGTGCCATCAGTGAGACTAGCGGGTCTACTAGCACAGATACGCAGTATTTT. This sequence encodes CAISETSGSTSTDTQYF.

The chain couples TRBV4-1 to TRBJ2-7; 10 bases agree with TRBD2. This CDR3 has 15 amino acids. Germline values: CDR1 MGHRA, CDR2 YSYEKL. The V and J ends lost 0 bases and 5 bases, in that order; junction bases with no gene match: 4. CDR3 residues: CASSQDGLAGDEQYF. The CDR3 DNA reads TGCGCCAGCAGCCAAGATGGTCTAGCGGGAGACGAGCAGTACTTC.

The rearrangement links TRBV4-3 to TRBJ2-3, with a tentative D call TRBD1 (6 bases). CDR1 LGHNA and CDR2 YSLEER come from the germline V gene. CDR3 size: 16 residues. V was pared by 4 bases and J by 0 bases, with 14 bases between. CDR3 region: CASSPRPQGSTDTQYF. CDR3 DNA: TGCGCCAGCAGCCCCCGCCCCCAGGGGAGCACAGATACGCAGTATTTT.

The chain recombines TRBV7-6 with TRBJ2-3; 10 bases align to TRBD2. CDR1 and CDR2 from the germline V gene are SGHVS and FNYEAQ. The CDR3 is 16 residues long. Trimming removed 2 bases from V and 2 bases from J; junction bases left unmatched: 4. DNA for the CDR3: TGTGCCAGCAGCTTAAGCGGGGGGGCCACCACAGATACGCAGTATTTT. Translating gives CASSLSGGATTDTQYF.

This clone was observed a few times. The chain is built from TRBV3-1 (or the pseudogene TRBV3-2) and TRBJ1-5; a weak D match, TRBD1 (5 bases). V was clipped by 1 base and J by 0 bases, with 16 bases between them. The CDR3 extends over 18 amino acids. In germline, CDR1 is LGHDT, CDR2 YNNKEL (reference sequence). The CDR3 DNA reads TGTGCCAGCAGCCAAGGTCAGGGTTATTCCTATAGCAATCAGCCCCAGCATTTT. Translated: CASSQGQGYSYSNQPQHF.

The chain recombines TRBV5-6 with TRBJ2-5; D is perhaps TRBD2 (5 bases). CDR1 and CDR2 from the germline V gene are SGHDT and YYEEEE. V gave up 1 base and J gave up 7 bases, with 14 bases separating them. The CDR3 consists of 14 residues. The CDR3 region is CASSLRGGLGTQYF. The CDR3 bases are TGTGCCAGCAGCTTGCGAGGAGGCCTCGGGACCCAGTACTTC.

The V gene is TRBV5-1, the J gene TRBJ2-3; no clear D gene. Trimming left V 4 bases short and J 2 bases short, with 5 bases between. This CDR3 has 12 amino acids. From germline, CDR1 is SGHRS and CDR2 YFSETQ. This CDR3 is CASSPNTDTQYF. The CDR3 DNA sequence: TGCGCCAGCAGCCCAAACACAGATACGCAGTATTTT.

The CDR3 DNA sequence: TGTGCCAGCAGTGAAGCTGCTAGCGGGTCCGCCTACGAGCAGTACTTC. It yields the protein CASSEAASGSAYEQYF. The chain carries TRBV2 and TRBJ2-7, with TRBD2 matching over 8 bases. CDR3 length: 16 amino acids. V gave up 0 bases and J gave up 2 bases; unmatched junction bases: 6. Looked up from germline, CDR1 is SNHLY and CDR2 is FYNNEI.

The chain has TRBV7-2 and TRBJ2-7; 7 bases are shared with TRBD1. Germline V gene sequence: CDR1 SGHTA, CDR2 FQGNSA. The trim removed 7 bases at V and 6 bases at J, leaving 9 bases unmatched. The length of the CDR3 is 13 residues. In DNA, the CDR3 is TGTGCCAGCACCGCAGCAGGGGGTGGCGAGCAGTACTTC. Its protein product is CASTAAGGGEQYF. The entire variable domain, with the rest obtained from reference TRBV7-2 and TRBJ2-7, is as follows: GAGVSQSPSNKVTEKGKDVELRCDPISGHTALYWYRQSLGQGLEFLIYFQGNSAPDKSGLPSDRFSAERTGGSVSTLTIQRTQQEDSAVYLCASTAAGGGEQYFGPGTRLTVT.

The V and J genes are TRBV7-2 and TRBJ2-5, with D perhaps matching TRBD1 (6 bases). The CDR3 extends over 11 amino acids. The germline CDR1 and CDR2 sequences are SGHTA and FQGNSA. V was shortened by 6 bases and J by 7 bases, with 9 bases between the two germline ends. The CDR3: CASSQGGTQYF. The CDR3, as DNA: TGTGCCAGCAGTCAAGGGGGGACCCAGTACTTC.

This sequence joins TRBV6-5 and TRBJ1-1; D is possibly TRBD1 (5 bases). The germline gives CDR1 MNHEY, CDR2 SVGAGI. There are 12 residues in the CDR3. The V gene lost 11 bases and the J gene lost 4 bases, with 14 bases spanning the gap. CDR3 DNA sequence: TGTGCCGGTCAGGGATTCGGCACTGAAGCTTTCTTT. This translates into CAGQGFGTEAFF.

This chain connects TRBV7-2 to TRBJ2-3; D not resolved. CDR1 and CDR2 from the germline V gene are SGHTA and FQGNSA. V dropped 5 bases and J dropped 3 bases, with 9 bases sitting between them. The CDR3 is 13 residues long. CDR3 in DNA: TGTGCCAGCAGCCTGGAGAGGACAGATACGCAGTATTTT. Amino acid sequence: CASSLERTDTQYF.

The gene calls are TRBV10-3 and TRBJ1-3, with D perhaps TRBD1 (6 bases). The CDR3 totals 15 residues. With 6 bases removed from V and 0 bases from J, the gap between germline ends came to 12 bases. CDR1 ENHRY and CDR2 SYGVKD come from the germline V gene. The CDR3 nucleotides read TGTGCCATCAGAGGGGACACCAGCTCTGGAAACACCATATATTTT. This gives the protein CAIRGDTSSGNTIYF.

In DNA, the CDR3 is TGTGCCAGCGCCCGGGGGAGCGGGAGGGCCTTGGACGAGCAGTACTTC. Its translation is CASARGSGRALDEQYF. The gene calls are TRBV7-6 and TRBJ2-7, with 10 bases lining up with TRBD2. V shed 8 bases, J shed 5 bases, and the junction held 15 bases outside the gene matches. Germline values: CDR1 SGHVS, CDR2 FNYEAQ. CDR3 length: 16 residues.

CDR3 in amino acids: CASSLPPRVRSNQPQHF. Written as DNA, the CDR3 is TGTGCCAGCAGTTTGCCCCCCCGGGTACGTAGCAATCAGCCCCAGCATTTT. The genes are TRBV28 and TRBJ1-5, with unresolved D. V gave up 3 bases and J gave up 0 bases, with 15 bases separating them. Germline assignment: CDR1 MDHEN and CDR2 SYDVKM. The CDR3 contains 17 residues.

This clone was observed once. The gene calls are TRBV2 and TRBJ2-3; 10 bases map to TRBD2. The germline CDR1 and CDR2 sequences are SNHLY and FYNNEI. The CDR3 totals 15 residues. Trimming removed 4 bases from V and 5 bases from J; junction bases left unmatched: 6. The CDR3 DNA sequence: TGTGCCAGCAGTGCAAGCGGGGGGGCCGAAGATACGCAGTATTTT. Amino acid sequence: CASSASGGAEDTQYF.

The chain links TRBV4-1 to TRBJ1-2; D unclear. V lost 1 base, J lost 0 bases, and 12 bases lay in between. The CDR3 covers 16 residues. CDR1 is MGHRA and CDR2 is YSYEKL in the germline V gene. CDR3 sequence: CASSQAVTQSNYGYTF. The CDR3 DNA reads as TGCGCCAGCAGCCAAGCAGTGACACAATCTAACTATGGCTACACCTTC.

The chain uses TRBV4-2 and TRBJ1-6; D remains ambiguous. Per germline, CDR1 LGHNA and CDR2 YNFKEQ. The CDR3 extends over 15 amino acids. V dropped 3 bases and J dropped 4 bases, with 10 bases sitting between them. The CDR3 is CASSQSRGYNSPLHF. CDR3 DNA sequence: TGTGCCAGCAGCCAGAGTCGCGGGTATAATTCACCCCTCCACTTT.

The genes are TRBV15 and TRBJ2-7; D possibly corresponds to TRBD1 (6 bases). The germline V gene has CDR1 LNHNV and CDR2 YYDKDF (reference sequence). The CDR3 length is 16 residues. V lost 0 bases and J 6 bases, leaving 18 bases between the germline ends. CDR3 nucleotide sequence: TGTGCCACCAGCAGAGATTATGGGGGAGTCAGGGGCGAGCAGTACTTC. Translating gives CATSRDYGGVRGEQYF.

DNA of the CDR3: TGTGCCAGCAGTGCGGGACACCTGATAGGACTAGTGGATGAGCAGTTCTTC. Translating it yields CASSAGHLIGLVDEQFF. The chain couples TRBV25-1 to TRBJ2-1; tentative D call: TRBD2 (7 bases). The CDR3 runs 17 residues. Trimming took off 4 bases at V and 8 bases at J, with 24 bases between the two ends. Per germline, CDR1 MGHDK and CDR2 SYGVNS.

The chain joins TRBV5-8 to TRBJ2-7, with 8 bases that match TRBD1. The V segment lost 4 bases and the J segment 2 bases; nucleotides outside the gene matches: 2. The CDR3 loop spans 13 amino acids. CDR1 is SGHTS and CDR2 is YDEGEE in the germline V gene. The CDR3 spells CASSRTGPYEQYF. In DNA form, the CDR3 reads TGTGCCAGCAGCCGGACAGGGCCCTACGAGCAGTACTTC.

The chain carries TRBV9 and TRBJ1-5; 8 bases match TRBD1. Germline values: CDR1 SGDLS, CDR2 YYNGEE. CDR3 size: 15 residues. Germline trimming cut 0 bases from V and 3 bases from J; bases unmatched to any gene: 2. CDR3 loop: CASSVGQGANQPQHF. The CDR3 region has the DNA TGTGCCAGCAGCGTAGGGCAGGGGGCCAATCAGCCCCAGCATTTT.

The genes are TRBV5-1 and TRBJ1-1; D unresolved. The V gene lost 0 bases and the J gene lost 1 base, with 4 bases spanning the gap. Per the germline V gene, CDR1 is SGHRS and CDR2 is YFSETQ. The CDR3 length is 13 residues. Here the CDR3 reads CASSLEANTEAFF. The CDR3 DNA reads TGCGCCAGCAGCTTGGAAGCGAACACTGAAGCTTTCTTT.

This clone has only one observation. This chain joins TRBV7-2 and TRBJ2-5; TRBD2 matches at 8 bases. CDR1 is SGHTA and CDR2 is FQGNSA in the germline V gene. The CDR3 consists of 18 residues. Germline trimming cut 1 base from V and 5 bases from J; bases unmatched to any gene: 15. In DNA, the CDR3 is TGTGCCAGCAGCTTAGGAGCTTCGTGGCGGGGGGCCTCGGAGACCCAGTACTTC. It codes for CASSLGASWRGASETQYF.

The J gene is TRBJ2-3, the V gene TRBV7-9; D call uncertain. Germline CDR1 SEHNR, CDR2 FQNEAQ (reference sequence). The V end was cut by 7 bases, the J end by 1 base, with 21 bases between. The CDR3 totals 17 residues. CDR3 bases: TGTGCCAGCACCTTTATAGGCCGACGGAGCGGCACAGATACGCAGTATTTT. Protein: CASTFIGRRSGTDTQYF.